This T cell receptor beta chain was obtained from a study of blood T cells in healthy people across ages. The use of a sample-barcoded 5' primer and a J-beta primer mix characterized a second PCR of roughly 6 to 11 cycles. TCRdb passed the 5' RACE reads through MiXCR, listing each CDR3 protein once. The table shows about a million distinct CDR3 sequences, with roughly 52% occurring only once. Germline loops: CDR1 SGDLS, CDR2 YYNGEE. CDR3 size: 15 residues. The ends were cut back, 0 bases at V and 0 bases at J, with 9 bases in the middle. This chain links TRBV9 with TRBJ1-1; weak D call: TRBD1 (5 bases). The sequence was collected from a man aged 30 to 45 in good health. Material: blood. The chain's CDR3 is CASSVGGVLNTEAFF. For the CDR3, the DNA is TGTGCCAGCAGCGTAGGAGGGGTCTTGAACACTGAAGCTTTCTTT.